Included here is one TCR beta chain sequence, with context. TCRdb keeps only in-frame clones here, not all; method: immunoSEQ multiplex PCR. The repertoire consists of about 92,000 clones, with approximately 92% occurring once and the leading ten covering over 2%. Germline-derived CDR1 and CDR2 are LNHDA and SQIVND (reference sequence). Trimming took 4 bases from V and 2 from J; bases not matched to a gene: 6. This CDR3 is built from 16 residues. The sample originates from a study of T cell changes during pregnancy in multiple sclerosis. The specimen was peripheral blood, collected in the first trimester of pregnancy. The TCR sequence derives from a female donor with multiple sclerosis, enrolled in a pregnancy study. V is TRBV19 and J is TRBJ2-7, with 12 bases identical to TRBD2. Here the CDR3 DNA reads TGTGCCAGTAGTACCCCAGGACTAGCGGGAACCTACGAGCAGTACTTC. Its translation is CASSTPGLAGTYEQYF.